A single sample gave rise to the 29 T cell receptor beta chains below, sequenced in a study of blood T cells in healthy people across ages. Then a second PCR, running roughly 7 to 11 cycles, was carried out with a sample-barcoded 5' primer and a J-beta primer mix. TCRdb used MiXCR to reprocess the 5' RACE reads, holding one entry per CDR3 protein. The table lists about 1,400,000 distinct CDR3 sequences, 35% to 45% of them singletons, with 7% to 9% in the top ten. Material for sequencing was blood. The receptors were gathered from a woman between 18 and 29 years old in good health.

V and J are TRBV7-9 and TRBJ2-5, with TRBD2 matching 10 bases. Per germline, CDR1 SEHNR and CDR2 FQNEAQ (reference sequence). The J segment lost 3 bases and the V segment lost 2 bases, leaving 9 bases of the junction unmatched. The CDR3 length is 17 residues. CDR3 sequence reads: CASSLYLAGGEKETQYF. CDR3 DNA: TGTGCCAGCAGCTTATATTTAGCGGGAGGCGAAAAAGAGACCCAGTACTTC.

Notes on this clonotype: Because the CDR3's place on the DNA is in doubt, the DNA is left out and the CDR3 is given as listed by TCRdb. The chain combines TRBV7-9 with TRBJ1-4; the table names TRBD1, a call not compared with the DNA. The CDR3 numbers 16 amino acids, ends counted. The V gene's germline CDR1 is SEHNR and CDR2 FQNEAQ (reference sequence). The CDR3 protein is CASSRDRGYTFEKLFF.

The V call is TRBV12-3 or TRBV12-4, the J call TRBJ2-7; 7 bases are shared with TRBD1. V was pared by 6 bases and J by 4 bases, with 15 bases of the junction left unmatched. The CDR3 extends over 16 amino acids. CDR3 protein: CASSLGGSGQTYEQYF. For the CDR3, the DNA is TGTGCCAGCAGCCTCGGCGGATCGGGACAGACATACGAGCAGTACTTC.

This clonotype was counted between two and nine times. CDR3 nucleotides: TGTGCCAGCTCACCACGGACCGGGACAGGGGAGCAGTACTTC. It specifies CASSPRTGTGEQYF. V and J are TRBV18 and TRBJ2-7; 9 nucleotides agree with TRBD1. Germline trimming cut 1 base from V and 7 bases from J; bases unmatched to any gene: 5. The CDR3 spans 14 residues. From germline, CDR1 is KGHSH and CDR2 LQKENI. Full variable domain (outside the CDR3, taken from reference TRBV18 and TRBJ2-7): NAGVMQNPRHLVRRRGQEARLRCSPMKGHSHVYWYRQLPEEGLKFMVYLQKENIIDESGMPKERFSAEFPKEGPSILRIQQVVRGDSAAYFCASSPRTGTGEQYFGPGTRLTVT.

This clonotype was seen a few times. The chain is built from TRBV12-3 or TRBV12-4 and TRBJ2-2, with D uncertain. Trimming took 0 bases from V and 4 from J, leaving 6 bases between them. This CDR3 contains 14 residues. CDR3 loop: CASSLATPTGELFF. The CDR3 DNA sequence: TGTGCCAGCAGTTTAGCGACTCCCACCGGGGAGCTGTTTTTT.

V is TRBV29-1 and J is TRBJ1-1; the match to TRBD1 covers 7 bases. V was clipped by 7 bases and J by 2 bases; unmatched bases: 10. This CDR3 is 14 amino acids long. Germline V gene sequence: CDR1 SQVTM, CDR2 ANQGSEA. CDR3 nucleotide sequence: TGCAGCGCTGCCCGGACAGGACTTAACACTGAAGCTTTCTTT. This codes for CSAARTGLNTEAFF. Based on the CDR3 plus reference TRBV29-1 and TRBJ1-1, the full variable domain is SAVISQKPSRDICQRGTSLTIQCQVDSQVTMMFWYRQQPGQSLTLIATANQGSEATYESGFVIDKFPISRPNLTFSTLTVSNMSPEDSSIYLCSAARTGLNTEAFFGQGTRLTVV.

In its sample, this clonotype was seen a few times. The genes are TRBV2 and TRBJ1-2, with D possibly being TRBD1 (5 bases). CDR1 and CDR2 from the germline V gene are SNHLY and FYNNEI. The CDR3 length is 15 residues. V lost 0 bases, J lost 2 bases, and 10 bases lay in between. Here the CDR3 DNA reads TGTGCCAGCAGTGAAGCTGGCCGGACAAACTATGGCTACACCTTC. It is translated as CASSEAGRTNYGYTF. Using reference TRBV2 and TRBJ1-2 for the parts outside the CDR3, the full variable domain is EPEVTQTPSHQVTQMGQEVILRCVPISNHLYFYWYRQILGQKVEFLVSFYNNEISEKSEIFDDQFSVERPDGSNFTLKIRSTKLEDSAMYFCASSEAGRTNYGYTFGSGTRLTVV.

The chain employs TRBV6-5 and TRBJ1-1; D may be TRBD1 (6 bases). Germline V gives CDR1 MNHEY, CDR2 SVGAGI. The CDR3 totals 15 residues. V gave up 2 bases and J gave up 1 base, with 11 bases separating them. CDR3 sequence: CASSYHGTSNTEAFF. The CDR3 DNA reads as TGTGCCAGCAGTTACCACGGGACATCGAACACTGAAGCTTTCTTT.

This chain uses TRBV20-1 with TRBJ1-6, with TRBD1 matching over 8 bases. Germline lookup yields CDR1 DFQATT and CDR2 SNEGSKA (reference sequence). CDR3 length equals 15 residues. The CDR3 DNA sequence: TGCACCACCTCGGCTATTGACAGGGGACCATCCCCCCTCCACTTT. It translates to CTTSAIDRGPSPLHF.

V usage is TRBV7-6 and J usage is TRBJ1-5; D perhaps matches TRBD1 (5 bases). Trimming removed 5 bases from V and 5 bases from J, with 16 bases in between. The CDR3 loop spans 15 amino acids. From germline, CDR1 is SGHVS and CDR2 FNYEAQ. In DNA form, the CDR3 reads TGTGCCAGCAGCCCTGAGCCAGGGTTGGATCAGCCCCAGCATTTT. The encoded protein is CASSPEPGLDQPQHF.

The chain combines TRBV28 with TRBJ2-7, with a tentative D call TRBD1 (6 bases). The CDR3 has 14 residues. Trimming took 8 bases from V and 3 from J, leaving 17 bases between them. CDR1 and CDR2 (germline): MDHEN, SYDVKM. The CDR3 nucleotides read TGTGCCAGCGGGGGCCGGACACCCTTCTACGAGCAGTACTTC. As protein: CASGGRTPFYEQYF.

This clonotype was observed a single time. This chain connects TRBV27 to TRBJ1-4; D gene unclear. CDR3 length equals 18 residues. Per the germline V gene, CDR1 is MNHEY and CDR2 is SMNVEV (reference sequence). V was pared by 5 bases and J by 0 bases, with 19 bases between. CDR3 sequence reads: CASSPCDGSIATNEKLFF. Written as DNA, the CDR3 is TGTGCCAGCAGTCCATGTGACGGATCAATTGCAACTAATGAAAAACTGTTTTTT.

The gene calls are TRBV4-1 and TRBJ2-2; D not resolved. The CDR3 sequence is 12 residues long. V was pared by 0 bases and J by 6 bases, with 2 bases between. CDR1 is MGHRA, CDR2 YSYEKL, per germline. CDR3 residues: CASSQDAGELFF. DNA for the CDR3: TGCGCCAGCAGCCAAGATGCCGGGGAGCTGTTTTTT.

The chain links TRBV6-1 to TRBJ2-7; D is ambiguous. Germline V CDR1 and CDR2: MNHNS, SASEGT. The CDR3 spans 13 residues. With 4 bases removed from V and 3 bases from J, the gap between germline ends came to 10 bases. The CDR3 sequence is CASSAEQIYEQYF. The CDR3 nucleotides are TGTGCCAGCAGTGCCGAACAGATCTACGAGCAGTACTTC.

The V call is TRBV2, the J call TRBJ1-2, with TRBD1 as a possible D gene (5 bases). CDR3 length equals 13 residues. V was cut by 8 bases and J by 5 bases, with 15 bases left in between. Germline assignment: CDR1 SNHLY and CDR2 FYNNEI. The CDR3 region has the DNA TGTGCCAGCTTGAGCGGGACGGCATATGGCTACACCTTC. Translated: CASLSGTAYGYTF. Variable domain in full (rest from reference TRBV2 and TRBJ1-2): EPEVTQTPSHQVTQMGQEVILRCVPISNHLYFYWYRQILGQKVEFLVSFYNNEISEKSEIFDDQFSVERPDGSNFTLKIRSTKLEDSAMYFCASLSGTAYGYTFGSGTRLTVV.

The table lists this clonotype with a few counts. The chain uses TRBV27 and TRBJ1-2; D is undetermined. The CDR3 covers 13 residues. The V end lost 6 bases, the J end lost 0 bases, and 8 bases lay between the germline ends. From germline, CDR1 is MNHEY and CDR2 SMNVEV (reference sequence). The CDR3 DNA is TGTGCCAGCAGACCCCAAGCTAACTATGGCTACACCTTC. This sequence encodes CASRPQANYGYTF.

To note about this clonotype: A junction end diverges from the germline sequence, so it may reflect a read error. This chain joins TRBV6-5 and TRBJ2-7; a possible D gene is TRBD2 (7 bases). There are 15 residues in the CDR3. The germline gives CDR1 MNHEY, CDR2 SVGAGI. Here the CDR3 DNA reads TGTGCCAGCAGTAACTCCGGGGGCGGGAGAGACGAGCAGTACTTC. Residues: CASSNSGGGRDEQYF.

This clonotype was observed a few times. This rearrangement joins TRBV2 to TRBJ1-1; D remains ambiguous. The CDR3 length is 13 residues. Trimming cost V 5 bases and J 3 bases, with 10 bases left between them. Germline lookup yields CDR1 SNHLY and CDR2 FYNNEI. The CDR3 region is CASSLGSDTEAFF. The CDR3 DNA follows: TGTGCCAGCAGTCTGGGCTCGGACACTGAAGCTTTCTTT.

This clonotype was recorded only once. The chain has TRBV27 and TRBJ2-2, with D possibly TRBD2 on 5 matching bases. Germline V lookup: CDR1 MNHEY, CDR2 SMNVEV (reference sequence). V lost 5 bases and J 4 bases, leaving 17 bases between the germline ends. The CDR3 loop spans 16 amino acids. The CDR3 loop reads CASSGRGRTPTGELFF. CDR3 DNA: TGTGCCAGCAGTGGGAGAGGACGGACTCCCACCGGGGAGCTGTTTTTT.

V and J are TRBV15 and TRBJ2-5; TRBD1 might be the D (5 bases). The germline V gene has CDR1 LNHNV and CDR2 YYDKDF (reference sequence). The CDR3 is 16 residues long. V was trimmed by 0 bases and J by 11 bases, leaving 22 bases between them. CDR3 amino acids: CATSREPQGPYDEQYF. The CDR3 region has the DNA TGTGCCACCAGCAGAGAGCCCCAGGGCCCTTACGATGAGCAGTACTTC. Combining the CDR3 with reference TRBV15 and TRBJ2-5 gives the whole variable domain DAMVIQNPRYQVTQFGKPVTLSCSQTLNHNVMYWYQQKSSQAPKLLFHYYDKDFNNEADTPDNFQSRRPNTSFCFLDIRSPGLGDTAMYLCATSREPQGPYDEQYFGPGTRLLVL.

The chain is built from TRBV4-1 and TRBJ2-4; 7 positions agree with TRBD1. The assigned J gene may be wrong: the sequence end matches TRBJ2-7 better. The germline V gene encodes CDR1 MGHRA and CDR2 YSYEKL. CDR3 size: 15 residues. The CDR3 sequence is CASSQVGTVTYEQYF. DNA of the CDR3: TGCGCCAGCAGCCAAGTTGGGACAGTAACCTACGAGCAGTACTTC.

The chain couples TRBV7-7 to TRBJ2-1; D tentatively fits TRBD1 or TRBD2 (5 bases each). The germline V and J ends were trimmed by 7 bases and 9 bases, with 16 bases remaining between them. This CDR3 spans 13 amino acids. From germline, CDR1 is SSHAT and CDR2 FNYEAQ (reference sequence). The CDR3 is CASILGTTSEQFF. CDR3 coding DNA: TGTGCCAGCATCCTCGGGACGACCTCTGAGCAGTTCTTC.

This clonotype was counted once. The chain employs TRBV7-2 and TRBJ2-3; no clear D gene. The CDR3 loop spans 12 amino acids. The germline CDR1 and CDR2 sequences are SGHTA and FQGNSA. V was clipped by 7 bases and J by 3 bases, with 8 bases between them. CDR3 region: CASIFLTDTQYF. The CDR3 DNA follows: TGTGCCAGCATCTTCTTGACAGATACGCAGTATTTT. The full variable domain, its missing parts supplied by reference TRBV7-2 and TRBJ2-3, is GAGVSQSPSNKVTEKGKDVELRCDPISGHTALYWYRQSLGQGLEFLIYFQGNSAPDKSGLPSDRFSAERTGGSVSTLTIQRTQQEDSAVYLCASIFLTDTQYFGPGTRLTVL.

The chain recombines TRBV2 with TRBJ2-1; D ambiguous. V lost 6 bases to trimming and J lost 4 bases, with 16 bases between them. The CDR3 extends over 15 amino acids. The germline V gene encodes CDR1 SNHLY and CDR2 FYNNEI. The CDR3 is CASSLHQTTYNEQFF. CDR3 sequence (DNA): TGTGCCAGCAGCTTACATCAGACCACGTACAATGAGCAGTTCTTC.

The chain joins TRBV4-1 to TRBJ1-2, with D tentatively TRBD1 (5 bases). The CDR3 runs 15 residues. V lost 2 bases and J lost 0, with 10 bases in between. Germline CDR1 reads MGHRA; CDR2 reads YSYEKL. The CDR3 nucleotides read TGCGCCAGCAGCCAAAGGGGTGTGGCTAACTATGGCTACACCTTC. Protein sequence: CASSQRGVANYGYTF.

This clonotype was observed a handful of times. The chain is built from TRBV7-2 and TRBJ2-2, with D uncertain. The CDR3 length is 15 residues. V was clipped by 1 base and J by 3 bases, with 9 bases between them. Germline CDR1 SGHTA, CDR2 FQGNSA. The DNA for the CDR3 is TGTGCCAGCAGCTTAGTCCAGTCTCACACCGGGGAGCTGTTTTTT. It encodes CASSLVQSHTGELFF.

This clonotype was recorded a few times. V gene TRBV7-2 combines with J gene TRBJ2-1; 9 nucleotides line up with TRBD2. V shed 5 bases and J 5 bases; nucleotides not matched to a gene: 4. The CDR3 totals 14 residues. Germline lookup yields CDR1 SGHTA and CDR2 FQGNSA. The CDR3 protein is CASSRSSGDNEQFF. For the CDR3, the DNA is TGTGCCAGCAGCCGCTCTAGCGGGGACAATGAGCAGTTCTTC.

The CDR3, as DNA: TGTGCCAGCAGCCAAGCCGGACTAGCAGGCGACGAGCAGTACTTC. As protein: CASSQAGLAGDEQYF. The genes are TRBV3-1 and TRBJ2-7, with TRBD2 matching 8 bases. After removal of 1 base from V and 5 bases from J, the junction contained 7 bases not matched to a gene. CDR1 is LGHDT, CDR2 YNNKEL, per germline (reference sequence). This CDR3 is built from 15 residues.

DNA of the CDR3: TGTGCCGGGACAGGGGCTTCCTACGAGCAGTACTTC. Translating it yields CAGTGASYEQYF. The rearrangement uses TRBV2 and TRBJ2-7, with 10 bases lining up with TRBD1. This CDR3 region has 12 residues. Trimming cost V 11 bases and J 1 base; bases outside gene matches: 2. Germline-derived CDR1 and CDR2 are SNHLY and FYNNEI.